This passage covers 16 T cell receptor beta chains from one sample sequenced in a study of PD-1 blockade in classical Hodgkin lymphoma. All patients relapsed after autologous stem cell transplantation, and brentuximab vedotin exposure varied. The protocol was immunoSEQ multiplex PCR, while the TCRdb copy is restricted to in-frame clones and leaves out a portion. The repertoire holds tens of thousands of clones, with roughly 80% as singletons. This specimen consisted of peripheral blood mononuclear cells (PBMCs), obtained before the second cycle of nivolumab. Receptor source: a human donor with classical Hodgkin lymphoma.

In this sample, this clone turned up a few times. This chain joins TRBV5-1 and TRBJ1-3; TRBD1 matches 11 bases. J lost 2 bases, V lost 3 bases, and 1 base had no gene match. CDR3 length: 15 amino acids. Germline V CDR1 and CDR2: SGHRS, YFSETQ. The CDR3 sequence is CASSSGQGAGNTIYF. DNA for the CDR3: TGCGCCAGCAGCTCGGGACAGGGGGCTGGAAACACCATATATTTT. The variable domain in full, completed from reference TRBV5-1 and TRBJ1-3, reads KAGVTQTPRYLIKTRGQQVTLSCSPISGHRSVSWYQQTPGQGLQFLFEYFSETQRNKGNFPGRFSGRQFSNSRSEMNVSTLELGDSALYLCASSSGQGAGNTIYFGEGSWLTVV.

This clone was detected only once. The chain employs TRBV5-1 and TRBJ2-7, with 9 bases aligning to TRBD1. CDR1 is SGHRS and CDR2 is YFSETQ in the germline V gene. The CDR3 consists of 15 residues. Unmatched junction bases numbered 7, after V lost 0 bases and J lost 6 bases. CDR3 bases: TGCGCCAGCAGCTTGGGGACAGGGGAGGTCGGCGAGCAGTACTTC. Its translation: CASSLGTGEVGEQYF.

The genes are TRBV19 and TRBJ2-7, with a possible D match to TRBD2 (6 bases). The CDR3 consists of 16 residues. Deletions cut 4 bases from V and 2 bases from J, with 18 bases between. Germline assignment: CDR1 LNHDA and CDR2 SQIVND (reference sequence). The CDR3 loop reads CASSSLGGPPTYEQYF. In DNA form, the CDR3 reads TGTGCCAGTAGTAGTTTAGGAGGGCCACCAACCTACGAGCAGTACTTC.

The V call is TRBV4-2, the J call TRBJ2-1, with 8 bases lining up with TRBD2. This CDR3 comprises 16 residues. CDR1 is LGHNA and CDR2 is YNFKEQ in the germline V gene. V lost 4 bases and J lost 0; bases outside the gene matches: 5. In DNA form, the CDR3 reads TGTGCCAGCAGCCGAGGCGGGGGGAGCTCCTACAATGAGCAGTTCTTC. It yields the protein CASSRGGGSSYNEQFF.

This sequence joins TRBV13 and TRBJ2-1; D not resolved. Looked up from germline, CDR1 is PRHDT and CDR2 is FYEKMQ (reference sequence). Deletions cut 3 bases from V and 4 bases from J, with 10 bases between. CDR3 length: 14 amino acids. The CDR3 loop reads CASSFDSSYNEQFF. The CDR3 DNA is TGTGCCAGCAGCTTTGATAGCTCTTACAATGAGCAGTTCTTC.

The chain uses TRBV27 and TRBJ1-4; D might be TRBD1 (5 bases). CDR1 and CDR2 from the germline V gene are MNHEY and SMNVEV (reference sequence). Trimming removed 2 bases from V and 6 bases from J, with 13 bases in between. There are 15 residues in the CDR3. The CDR3 DNA reads as TGTGCCAGCAGTTTACGAGGGGTGGGGTATGAAAAACTGTTTTTT. This codes for CASSLRGVGYEKLFF.

The chain links TRBV27 to TRBJ2-7; D gene uncertain. Germline V gives CDR1 MNHEY, CDR2 SMNVEV (reference sequence). Trimming removed 6 bases at V and 2 bases at J, with 14 bases between. The CDR3 totals 14 residues. DNA for the CDR3: TGTGCCAGCAGCGTAGGGCAAGTGCCCTACGAGCAGTACTTC. This gives the protein CASSVGQVPYEQYF.

In the case of this clone: Sequence at one end of the junction differs from germline and may be a read error. The CDR3 region has the DNA TGCGCCAGCAGCGCGGACGGTCCTCCAAAGACCCGGTACTTC. Translation: CASSADGPPKTRYF. This chain connects TRBV5-1 to TRBJ2-5; the D is unclear. The CDR3 totals 14 residues. The germline gives CDR1 SGHRS, CDR2 YFSETQ.

The chain links TRBV11-2 to TRBJ1-2; 10 nucleotides agree with TRBD1. The junction had 8 bases not matched to a gene; V was cut back by 1 base and J by 6 bases. Germline CDR1 and CDR2: SGHAT and FQNNGV. The CDR3 extends over 16 amino acids. The DNA for the CDR3 is TGTGCCAGCAGCTTAGTCCGGGACAGGGGAAGAGATGGCTACACCTTC. Translated: CASSLVRDRGRDGYTF.

The chain employs TRBV28 and TRBJ1-6, with 7 bases aligning to TRBD1. The CDR3 runs to 12 residues. Germline CDR1 MDHEN, CDR2 SYDVKM. CDR3 nucleotides: TGTGCGGCCCGGGACAGTAATTCACCCCTCCACTTT. Amino acids: CAARDSNSPLHF.

In this sample, this clone turned up a few times. The chain links TRBV6-7 to TRBJ2-6, with a possible D match to TRBD2 (6 bases). TRBV6-7 is marked as an open reading frame, function uncertain. The CDR3 is made up of 19 amino acids. Trimming took 6 bases from V and 0 from J, leaving 21 bases between them. This chain's CDR3 is CASSRALAYSLSGANVLTF. CDR3 sequence (DNA): TGTGCCAGCAGCCGAGCACTAGCTTATTCCCTCTCTGGGGCCAACGTCCTGACTTTC.

The chain links TRBV7-9 to TRBJ2-7, with a tentative D call TRBD2 (6 bases). V gave up 5 bases and J gave up 0 bases, with 11 bases separating them. CDR3 length equals 14 residues. CDR1 is SEHNR, CDR2 FQNEAQ, per germline (reference sequence). The CDR3 DNA follows: TGTGCCAGCAGCAGCGGGCCGAGCTCCTACGAGCAGTACTTC. Translation gives CASSSGPSSYEQYF.

J is TRBJ1-1 and V is TRBV10-3; a possible D gene is TRBD1 (6 bases). Germline CDR1 and CDR2: ENHRY and SYGVKD. The CDR3 length is 12 residues. V dropped 2 bases and J dropped 8 bases, with 9 bases sitting between them. DNA for the CDR3: TGTGCCATCAGTGAGCCGGGACAAGAAGCTTTCTTT. This gives the protein CAISEPGQEAFF.

This clone was seen just once. The chain uses TRBV6-6 and TRBJ1-1, with D perhaps TRBD1 (6 bases). This CDR3 spans 14 amino acids. Per the germline V gene, CDR1 is MNHNY and CDR2 is SVGAGI (reference sequence). Trimming took 7 bases from V and 1 from J, leaving 13 bases between them. CDR3 region: CASIDRSRNTEAFF. Here the CDR3 DNA reads TGTGCCAGCATTGACAGGTCGCGGAACACTGAAGCTTTCTTT.

The gene calls are TRBV19 and TRBJ2-7; 9 nucleotides match TRBD1. V shed 5 bases and J 2 bases; nucleotides not matched to a gene: 7. Looked up from germline, CDR1 is LNHDA and CDR2 is SQIVND (reference sequence). The length of the CDR3 is 15 residues. CDR3 nucleotides: TGTGCCAGTAGTGGTGGACAGGGGCACACCTACGAGCAGTACTTC. This translates into CASSGGQGHTYEQYF.

This chain connects TRBV5-5 to TRBJ1-4; 8 bases align to TRBD1. CDR3 length: 15 residues. J lost 6 bases, V lost 1 base, and 5 bases had no gene match. Germline V lookup: CDR1 SGHKS, CDR2 YYEKEE (reference sequence). CDR3: CASSLYSGGDEKLFF. CDR3 coding DNA: TGTGCCAGCAGCTTGTATTCAGGGGGCGATGAAAAACTGTTTTTT.